This passage covers 9 T cell receptor beta chains from one sample sequenced in a study of cytomegalovirus exposure and HLA in healthy donors (dated by TCRdb to 2015 to 2018). Receptors were amplified or captured by the immunoSEQ multiplex PCR assay. The multiplex PCR relied on a mix of 60 forward primers for TCR Vbeta segments and 13 reverse primers for TCR Jbeta segments. TCRdb re-hosts the immuneACCESS table, in-frame sequences only. Its copies lack some clones; in the studies checked, an unresolved V gene accounts for under half of them, and the cause for the rest is not known. Here the sample has about 220,000 clones; approximately 83% occur a single time. The ten largest clones capture more than 0.6% of the sample. The sequenced sample was PBMCs. Receptor source: a boy younger than 10 in good health and CMV-seronegative.

The V and J genes are TRBV5-6 and TRBJ1-2; 7 bases fit TRBD1. Germline values: CDR1 SGHDT, CDR2 YYEEEE. Losses at the gene ends were 2 bases for V and 4 bases for J; bases not matched to a gene: 5. This CDR3 has 14 amino acids. In nucleotides, the CDR3 is TGTGCCAGCAGCTTCCCGACAGGGACCTATGGCTACACCTTC. Translating it yields CASSFPTGTYGYTF. The full variable domain, with the rest looked up from reference TRBV5-6 and TRBJ1-2, is DAGVTQSPTHLIKTRGQQVTLRCSPKSGHDTVSWYQQALGQGPQFIFQYYEEEERQRGNFPDRFSGHQFPNYSSELNVNALLLGDSALYLCASSFPTGTYGYTFGSGTRLTVV.

The V gene is TRBV6-5, the J gene TRBJ1-6; D unresolved. CDR1 is MNHEY and CDR2 is SVGAGI in the germline V gene. V was cut by 6 bases and J by 2 bases, with 8 bases left in between. CDR3 length equals 14 residues. CDR3 amino acids: CASSGGTYNSPLHF. The CDR3 DNA is TGTGCCAGCAGCGGAGGGACCTATAATTCACCCCTCCACTTT.

Of note for this clone: A junction boundary mismatches the germline segment, possibly from a read error. This chain uses TRBV5-6 with TRBJ1-2; tentative D call: TRBD1 (5 bases). Germline V gives CDR1 SGHDT, CDR2 YYEEEE. The CDR3 extends over 16 amino acids. The CDR3 is CASSLDLVQGYYGYAF. The DNA for the CDR3 is TGTGCCAGCAGCTTGGATCTGGTGCAGGGCTACTATGGCTACGCCTTC.

This chain connects TRBV7-9 to TRBJ2-4; D gene uncertain. V lost 5 bases, J lost 4 bases, and 6 bases lay in between. The CDR3 length is 12 residues. Germline assignment: CDR1 SEHNR and CDR2 FQNEAQ (reference sequence). The DNA for the CDR3 is TGTGCCAGCAGCACCGAGAAAAACATTCAGTACTTC. Protein: CASSTEKNIQYF. Together with reference TRBV7-9 and TRBJ2-4, the CDR3 gives the full variable domain: DTGVSQNPRHKITKRGQNVTFRCDPISEHNRLYWYRQTLGQGPEFLTYFQNEAQLEKSRLLSDRFSAERPKGSFSTLEIQRTEQGDSAMYLCASSTEKNIQYFGAGTRLSVL.

The chain is built from TRBV19 and TRBJ2-7; 10 nucleotides line up with TRBD1. J was trimmed by 3 bases and V by 6 bases; bases with no gene match: 5. The V gene's germline CDR1 is LNHDA and CDR2 SQIVND (reference sequence). This CDR3 spans 14 amino acids. CDR3 DNA sequence: TGTGCCAGTAGCCCGGGACAGGGGCTCTACGAGCAGTACTTC. Its protein product is CASSPGQGLYEQYF. Complete variable domain (other parts from reference TRBV19 and TRBJ2-7): DGGITQSPKYLFRKEGQNVTLSCEQNLNHDAMYWYRQDPGQGLRLIYYSQIVNDFQKGDIAEGYSVSREKKESFPLTVTSAQKNPTAFYLCASSPGQGLYEQYFGPGTRLTVT.

This clone turned up a few times. The chain employs TRBV6-5 and TRBJ2-7; 10 positions agree with TRBD1. This CDR3 contains 13 residues. The germline gives CDR1 MNHEY, CDR2 SVGAGI. After removal of 2 bases from V and 6 bases from J, the junction contained 1 base not matched to a gene. In DNA form, the CDR3 reads TGTGCCAGCAGTTACAGGGACAGGGGCGAGCAGTACTTC. Amino acid sequence: CASSYRDRGEQYF.

This clone came up once. The genes are TRBV27 and TRBJ2-7, with 10 bases lining up with TRBD2. Germline V lookup: CDR1 MNHEY, CDR2 SMNVEV (reference sequence). CDR3 length: 14 residues. V lost 1 base to trimming and J lost 7 bases; unmatched junction nucleotides: 4. The DNA of the CDR3 is TGTGCCAGCAGTTTATACAGCGGGAGGGATGAGCAGTACTTC. Translation: CASSLYSGRDEQYF.

J is TRBJ2-5 and V is TRBV25-1; unclear D gene. CDR1 MGHDK and CDR2 SYGVNS come from the germline V gene. The CDR3 is 14 residues long. The V end lost 7 bases, the J end lost 7 bases, and 19 bases lay between the germline ends. The CDR3 nucleotides read TGTGCCAGCACCTCCAAAGTATCCACACGGACCCAGTACTTC. This gives the protein CASTSKVSTRTQYF.

The rearrangement joins TRBV23-1 to TRBJ1-1; 7 positions match TRBD1. TRBV23-1 carries the ORF label, with uncertain function. The CDR3 extends over 14 amino acids. Trimming removed 6 bases from V and 2 bases from J; junction bases left unmatched: 6. This chain's CDR3 is CASRRGTANTEAFF. In DNA, the CDR3 is TGCGCCAGCAGGAGGGGGACAGCAAACACTGAAGCTTTCTTT.